A single sample gave rise to the 16 T cell receptor beta chains below, sequenced in a study of T cells in localized non-small cell lung cancer. Repertoires were generated with immunoSEQ multiplex PCR, while TCRdb's copy carries only in-frame clones and drops some. The sample lists tens of thousands of clones, under 95% seen once, with approximately 12% in the top ten. The material was peripheral blood mononuclear cells, obtained before any cancer treatment. The source of these receptors is a female donor over 55 with stage II lung adenocarcinoma.

V and J are TRBV5-1 and TRBJ2-1; 11 bases are shared with TRBD1. This CDR3 spans 15 amino acids. Losses at the gene ends were 3 bases for V and 4 bases for J; bases not matched to a gene: 3. Germline assignment: CDR1 SGHRS and CDR2 YFSETQ. The CDR3 here is CASSSGTGGYNEQFF. The CDR3 DNA sequence: TGCGCCAGCAGCTCCGGGACAGGGGGTTACAATGAGCAGTTCTTC.

CDR3 loop: CASSLSGMNYGYTF. The CDR3 coding sequence is TGTGCCAGCAGTCTCTCGGGGATGAACTATGGCTACACCTTC. The V and J genes are TRBV2 and TRBJ1-2; D gene unclear. V shed 5 bases and J shed 2 bases, with 12 bases lying between them. Germline values: CDR1 SNHLY, CDR2 FYNNEI. This CDR3 contains 14 residues. The full variable domain, completed using reference TRBV2 and TRBJ1-2, is EPEVTQTPSHQVTQMGQEVILRCVPISNHLYFYWYRQILGQKVEFLVSFYNNEISEKSEIFDDQFSVERPDGSNFTLKIRSTKLEDSAMYFCASSLSGMNYGYTFGSGTRLTVV.

CDR3 nucleotide sequence: TGTGCCAGCAAAATAATAGCGGGGGGGGCCTACAATGAGCAGTTCTTC. It specifies CASKIIAGGAYNEQFF. J is TRBJ2-1 and V is TRBV27; 11 bases agree with TRBD2. The V gene's germline CDR1 is MNHEY and CDR2 SMNVEV (reference sequence). This CDR3 region has 16 residues. V trimming: 7 bases; J trimming: 2 bases; junction bases outside the gene matches: 7.

The chain uses TRBV15 and TRBJ2-3; 9 positions match TRBD2. The CDR3 totals 17 residues. CDR1 is LNHNV and CDR2 is YYDKDF in the germline V gene (reference sequence). V dropped 2 bases and J dropped 2; count of bases not matched to a gene: 8. This chain's CDR3 is CATSRRAGGRYTDTQYF. CDR3 nucleotides: TGTGCCACCAGCAGACGAGCGGGGGGCCGGTACACAGATACGCAGTATTTT.

The rearrangement uses TRBV5-1 and TRBJ1-5; no definite D call. CDR3 length: 15 residues. Germline V gives CDR1 SGHRS, CDR2 YFSETQ. Trimming stripped 0 bases from V and 0 bases from J, with 7 bases between. The chain's CDR3 is CASSLGTISNQPQHF. CDR3 sequence (DNA): TGCGCCAGCAGCTTGGGGACTATTAGCAATCAGCCCCAGCATTTT.

This clone appeared a few times. The same CDR3 arises from other DNA sequences in this sample as well. The chain combines TRBV18 with TRBJ2-1; D is uncertain. Trimming pared 0 bases from V and 0 bases from J, leaving 6 bases between. The germline CDR1 and CDR2 sequences are KGHSH and LQKENI. The CDR3 is made up of 15 amino acids. This CDR3 is CASSPPGSSYNEQFF. In DNA, the CDR3 is TGTGCCAGCTCACCACCGGGAAGCTCCTACAATGAGCAGTTCTTC.

The J gene is TRBJ2-1, the V gene TRBV7-9; a weak D match, TRBD2 (6 bases). There are 12 residues in the CDR3. Germline lookup yields CDR1 SEHNR and CDR2 FQNEAQ (reference sequence). The ends were cut back, 1 base at V and 13 bases at J, with 11 bases in the middle. The CDR3 sequence is CASSLEGLPQFF. The CDR3 nucleotides are TGTGCCAGCAGCTTAGAGGGACTGCCTCAGTTCTTC.

V gene TRBV9 combines with J gene TRBJ1-4; no firm D call. Germline V gene data show CDR1 as SGDLS and CDR2 as YYNGEE. Trimming shortened V by 0 bases and J by 4 bases, and 7 bases separated the two germline ends. The CDR3 spans 14 residues. CDR3 loop: CASSVDGINEKLFF. CDR3 in DNA: TGTGCCAGCAGCGTAGATGGAATTAATGAAAAACTGTTTTTT.

The chain employs TRBV5-1 and TRBJ2-3; D perhaps matches TRBD2 (5 bases). The V gene lost 2 bases and the J gene lost 5 bases, with 18 bases spanning the gap. The CDR3 covers 16 residues. Germline-derived CDR1 and CDR2 are SGHRS and YFSETQ. DNA of the CDR3: TGCGCCAGCAGCTTTGAGGTTTCCGGGATAGGAGATACGCAGTATTTT. Residues: CASSFEVSGIGDTQYF.

This clone is a singleton in its sample. One junction end disagrees with the germline gene, perhaps due to a read error. The V gene is TRBV4-1, the J gene TRBJ2-1; no definite D call. Germline CDR1 MGHRA, CDR2 YSYEKL. There are 13 residues in the CDR3. Here the CDR3 reads CASSRGSSNEQFF. CDR3 DNA sequence: TGCGCCAGCAGCCGAGGATCCTCCAATGAGCAGTTCTTC.

Here the CDR3 reads CASSLRGNQPQHF. The CDR3 DNA follows: TGTGCCAGCAGCCTAAGGGGCAATCAGCCCCAGCATTTT. The chain is built from TRBV6-7 and TRBJ1-5; D remains unclear. TRBV6-7 is given ORF status, its function remaining uncertain. V was clipped by 6 bases and J by 2 bases, with 8 bases between them. The length of the CDR3 is 13 residues.

The rearrangement joins TRBV2 to TRBJ2-7, with D perhaps TRBD2 (6 bases). Germline V CDR1 and CDR2: SNHLY, FYNNEI. There are 14 residues in the CDR3. The V and J ends lost 8 bases and 1 base respectively, with 15 bases between them. The DNA of the CDR3 is TGTGCCAGCGAGTCCGGGGGAAGATCCTACGAGCAGTACTTC. The encoded protein is CASESGGRSYEQYF.

V and J are TRBV27 and TRBJ1-6, with TRBD1 as a possible D gene (6 bases). This CDR3 is built from 17 residues. CDR1 MNHEY and CDR2 SMNVEV come from the germline V gene (reference sequence). V was pared by 7 bases and J by 0 bases, with 16 bases between. For the CDR3, the DNA is TGTGCCAGCAAGTTGGAGGGGGGATTCTCCTATAATTCACCCCTCCACTTT. This translates into CASKLEGGFSYNSPLHF.

The V and J genes are TRBV19 and TRBJ2-5; D is perhaps TRBD1 (6 bases). Germline V gene lookup returns CDR1 LNHDA and CDR2 SQIVND (reference sequence). The CDR3 totals 12 residues. Trimming stripped 8 bases from V and 2 bases from J, with 9 bases between. The CDR3, as DNA: TGTGCCAGTTCAGGGGAGCAAGAGACCCAGTACTTC. This encodes CASSGEQETQYF.

J is TRBJ2-2 and V is TRBV2; 14 bases are a match to TRBD2. V trimming: 6 bases; J trimming: 6 bases; junction bases outside the gene matches: 6. Germline-derived CDR1 and CDR2 are SNHLY and FYNNEI. CDR3 size: 16 residues. DNA of the CDR3: TGTGCCAGCAGGCCTCGACTAGCGGGGGGGCCCGGGGAGCTGTTTTTT. Translated: CASRPRLAGGPGELFF.

This sequence joins TRBV2 and TRBJ2-5; D not resolved. Per the germline V gene, CDR1 is SNHLY and CDR2 is FYNNEI. This CDR3 has 15 amino acids. V dropped 6 bases and J dropped 2 bases, with 16 bases sitting between them. CDR3 bases: TGTGCCAGCAGGAGGCAGGATAGCTTTCAAGAGACCCAGTACTTC. This gives the protein CASRRQDSFQETQYF.